This TCR beta chain was identified in a study of read filtering for tumor transcriptome and immune sequencing. This clonotype was found many times. At the time of active disease, bone marrow was collected from every patient. From approximately 430 ng of RNA, a library with molecular barcoded alpha/delta and beta/gamma adaptors was made. TCRdb called the reads again in MiXCR, with one record for every CDR3 protein. The sample lists about 130,000 distinct CDR3 sequences; roughly 13% were seen once. V gave up 5 bases and J gave up 5 bases, with 12 bases separating them. The CDR3 is 13 amino acids. The material sequenced was a population of CD138-negative cells sorted from bone marrow. The sequence was obtained from a donor aged 40 or over with multiple myeloma. This rearrangement joins TRBV12-3 or TRBV12-4 to TRBJ1-2; D not resolved. The CDR3 here is CASSPPDEYGYTF. In DNA form, the CDR3 reads TGTGCCAGCAGTCCCCCAGACGAATATGGCTACACCTTC.